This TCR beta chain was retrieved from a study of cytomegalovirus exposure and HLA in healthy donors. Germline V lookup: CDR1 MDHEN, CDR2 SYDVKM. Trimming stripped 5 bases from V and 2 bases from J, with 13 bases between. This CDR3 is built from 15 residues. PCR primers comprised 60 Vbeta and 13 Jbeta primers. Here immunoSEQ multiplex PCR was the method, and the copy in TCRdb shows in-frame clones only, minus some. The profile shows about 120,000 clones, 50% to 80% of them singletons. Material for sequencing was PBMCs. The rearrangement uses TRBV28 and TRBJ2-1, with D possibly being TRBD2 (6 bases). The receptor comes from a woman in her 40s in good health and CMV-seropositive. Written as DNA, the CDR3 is TGTGCCAGCAGTCCAACGGGAGAGGCCTACAATGAGCAGTTCTTC. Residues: CASSPTGEAYNEQFF.